These 9 T cell receptor beta chains originate from one sample sequenced in a study of blood T cell repertoires in COVID-19. The repertoire was sequenced with immunoSEQ multiplex PCR; TCRdb's copy has only in-frame clones and lacks some. The repertoire has 400,000 or so clones, more than 70% of them found once; the top ten carry around 1.9%. The sequencing sample was made of PBMCs or T cells enriched from blood (not recorded which). The receptor set was obtained from a man aged 40-50 years in a cohort exposed to, infected with or recovered from COVID-19 (not recorded which).

V gene TRBV7-9 combines with J gene TRBJ2-1, with 13 positions matching TRBD2. V lost 4 bases, J lost 8 bases, and 8 bases stayed unmatched. The V gene's germline CDR1 is SEHNR and CDR2 FQNEAQ (reference sequence). The CDR3 consists of 16 residues. The CDR3 sequence: CASSSPGLAGVYEQFF. The CDR3, as DNA: TGTGCCAGCAGCTCTCCCGGACTAGCGGGAGTCTATGAGCAGTTCTTC.

The CDR3 reads CASSAGPASTLHF. The CDR3 region has the DNA TGTGCCAGCAGCGCGGGCCCGGCCTCGACCCTCCACTTT. V usage is TRBV7-9 and J usage is TRBJ1-6; D is uncertain. The germline gives CDR1 SEHNR, CDR2 FQNEAQ (reference sequence). This CDR3 has 13 amino acids. V was cut by 5 bases and J by 14 bases, with 16 bases left in between.

This rearrangement joins TRBV27 to TRBJ1-5; TRBD1 matches at 11 bases. CDR1 and CDR2 from the germline V gene are MNHEY and SMNVEV (reference sequence). CDR3 length: 14 residues. J was trimmed by 9 bases and V by 10 bases; bases with no gene match: 11. CDR3 protein: CATSGTGGYGPQHF. The CDR3 bases are TGTGCCACCTCCGGGACAGGGGGTTATGGGCCCCAGCATTTT.

The chain uses TRBV28 and TRBJ1-2; 8 nucleotides align to TRBD1. The CDR3 length is 14 residues. The V and J ends lost 5 bases and 2 bases, in that order; junction bases with no gene match: 4. Germline CDR1 reads MDHEN; CDR2 reads SYDVKM. The CDR3 is CASSPAGGNYGYTF. Here the CDR3 DNA reads TGTGCCAGCAGTCCGGCAGGGGGCAACTATGGCTACACCTTC.

The chain links TRBV6-5 to TRBJ2-2, with 9 bases that match TRBD1. This CDR3 comprises 15 residues. Germline-derived CDR1 and CDR2 are MNHEY and SVGAGI. The trim removed 7 bases at V and 7 bases at J, leaving 10 bases unmatched. The CDR3, as DNA: TGTGCCAGCACCGAGGGGACAGGGACGATCGGGGAGCTGTTTTTT. Amino acid sequence: CASTEGTGTIGELFF.

The rearrangement uses TRBV13 and TRBJ1-1; D remains ambiguous. V shed 1 base and J shed 0 bases, with 9 bases lying between them. Germline V lookup: CDR1 PRHDT, CDR2 FYEKMQ (reference sequence). The CDR3 has 15 amino acids. DNA of the CDR3: TGTGCCAGCAGCTTAGCCCGGGAGATGAACACTGAAGCTTTCTTT. Translating gives CASSLAREMNTEAFF. The full variable domain, rest sourced from reference TRBV13 and TRBJ1-1, is AAGVIQSPRHLIKEKRETATLKCYPIPRHDTVYWYQQGPGQDPQFLISFYEKMQSDKGSIPDRFSAQQFSDYHSELNMSSLELGDSALYFCASSLAREMNTEAFFGQGTRLTVV.

Turning to this clone: This CDR3 is also generated by other DNA sequences in the sample. The chain uses TRBV6-5 and TRBJ2-1; 13 bases map to TRBD2. The CDR3 contains 15 residues. Germline CDR1 is MNHEY and CDR2 is SVGAGI. Losses at the gene ends were 5 bases for V and 7 bases for J; bases not matched to a gene: 5. CDR3 in DNA: TGTGCCAGCAGTAGGACTAGCGGGAGCGAGAATGAGCAGTTCTTC. Its translation: CASSRTSGSENEQFF.

This clone has a single count. The gene calls are TRBV6-5 and TRBJ1-1, with D maybe TRBD1 (6 bases). Germline CDR1 MNHEY, CDR2 SVGAGI. V lost 7 bases to trimming and J lost 2 bases, with 8 bases between them. The CDR3 consists of 12 residues. For the CDR3, the DNA is TGTGCCAGCATTGGGGGCAACACTGAAGCTTTCTTT. Translated: CASIGGNTEAFF.

CDR3 protein: CAQSTDSNQPQHF. As DNA, the CDR3 is TGTGCCCAATCGACAGATAGCAATCAGCCCCAGCATTTT. The chain couples TRBV30 to TRBJ1-5, with D possibly matching TRBD1 (5 bases). Trimming removed 8 bases at V and 0 bases at J, with 11 bases between. The germline CDR1 and CDR2 sequences are GTSNPN and SVGIG (reference sequence). The CDR3 runs 13 residues.